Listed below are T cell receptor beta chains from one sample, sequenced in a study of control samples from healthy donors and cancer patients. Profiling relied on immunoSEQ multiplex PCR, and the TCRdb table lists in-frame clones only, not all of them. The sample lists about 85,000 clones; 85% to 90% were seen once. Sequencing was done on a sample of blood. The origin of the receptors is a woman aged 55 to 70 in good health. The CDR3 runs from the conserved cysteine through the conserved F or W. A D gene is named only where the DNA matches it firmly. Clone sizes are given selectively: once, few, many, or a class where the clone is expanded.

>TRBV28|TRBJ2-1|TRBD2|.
TGTGCCAGCAGCCGGGACTACGTTAACAATGAGCAGTTCTTC
CASSRDYVNNEQFF
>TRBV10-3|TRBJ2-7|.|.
TGTGCCATCAGTGAGGGCCTAGCTCCCGGTTACGAGCAGTACTTC
CAISEGLAPGYEQYF
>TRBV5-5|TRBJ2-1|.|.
TGTGCCAGCAGCTTACGCCAGGGTACAATCTATGAGCAGTTCTTC
CASSLRQGTIYEQFF
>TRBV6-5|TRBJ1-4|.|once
TGTGCCAGCAGGACAGGCCTTGAGGCCGAAAAACTGTTTTTT
CASRTGLEAEKLFF
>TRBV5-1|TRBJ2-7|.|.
TGCGCCAGCAGCTTGGTGCAGGGACCCCTAAACGAGCAGTACTTC
CASSLVQGPLNEQYF
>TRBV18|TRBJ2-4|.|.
TGTGCCAGCTCACCGGACAGCCCCAAAAACATTCAGTACTTC
CASSPDSPKNIQYF
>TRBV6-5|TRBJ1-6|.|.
TGTGCCAGCAGGACCGGGCCCCAAACGAATTCACCCCTCCACTTT
CASRTGPQTNSPLHF
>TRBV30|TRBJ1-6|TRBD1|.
TGTGCCTGGAGACCCGACAGGGGGATTTCACCCCTCCACTTT
CAWRPDRGISPLHF
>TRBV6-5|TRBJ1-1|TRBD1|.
TGTGCCAGCAGTTACCGCAGACAGGGGGCGCTTGAAGCTTTCTTT
CASSYRRQGALEAFF
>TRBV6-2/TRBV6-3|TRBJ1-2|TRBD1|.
TGTGCCAGCAGTCTGACAGGGGAATATGGCTACACCTTC
CASSLTGEYGYTF
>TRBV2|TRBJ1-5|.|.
TGTGCCGGCAGACAGGAGGTGGGTCAGCCCCAGCATTTT
CAGRQEVGQPQHF
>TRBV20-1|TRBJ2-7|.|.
TGCAGGGCGGACAAGGGCTACGAGCAGTACTTC
CRADKGYEQYF
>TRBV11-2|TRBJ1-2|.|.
TGTGCCAGCAGCTTAATTTCAGTGGGGGGCTCGGATGGCTACACCTTC
CASSLISVGGSDGYTF
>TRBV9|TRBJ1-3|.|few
TGTGCCAGCAGCGTAACCCTGAGCCTATCTGGAAACACCATATATTTT
CASSVTLSLSGNTIYF
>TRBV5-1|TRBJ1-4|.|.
TGCGCCAGCAGCTACGAACAGGGCGAGGTAACTAATGAAAAACTGTTTTTT
CASSYEQGEVTNEKLFF
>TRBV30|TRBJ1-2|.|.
TGTGCCTGGAGTGTACAAGGATACGGCTACACCTTC
CAWSVQGYGYTF
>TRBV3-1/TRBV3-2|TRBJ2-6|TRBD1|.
TGTGCCAGCAGCCCAGGGGGCTCTGGGGCCAACGTCCTGACTTTC
CASSPGGSGANVLTF
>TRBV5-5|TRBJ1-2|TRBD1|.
TGTGCCAGCAGCTTGCGGACAGGGCATGGCTACACCTTC
CASSLRTGHGYTF
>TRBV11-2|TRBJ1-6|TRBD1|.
TGTGCCAGCAGCTTAGGGAGGGACAGGGGAAATAATTCACCCCTCCACTTT
CASSLGRDRGNNSPLHF
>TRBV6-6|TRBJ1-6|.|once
TGTGCCAGCAGTTACGCAAATTCACCCCTCCACTTT
CASSYANSPLHF
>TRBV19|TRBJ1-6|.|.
TGTGCCAGTAGTATGGTTTCAGGTTCACCCCTCCACTTT
CASSMVSGSPLHF
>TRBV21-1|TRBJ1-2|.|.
TGTGCCAGCAGCAAACCCCGACAGGCCACTAACTATGGCTACACCTTC
CASSKPRQATNYGYTF
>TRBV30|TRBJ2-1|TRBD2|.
TGTGCCTGGCGGGTGGGGGGGGGAAGAGAGCAGTTCTTC
CAWRVGGGREQFF
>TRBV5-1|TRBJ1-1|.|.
TGCGCCAGCAGCACTGGACTATCCGGGGACACTGAAGCTTTCTTT
CASSTGLSGDTEAFF
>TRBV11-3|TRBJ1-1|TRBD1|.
TGTGCCAGCAGCTTATCTTCAGGGGGCGCGGTAGCTTTCTTT
CASSLSSGGAVAFF
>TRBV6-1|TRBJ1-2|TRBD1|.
TGTGCCAGCAGTAAAGTTAACAGGGGGCAAGGATATGGCTACACCTTC
CASSKVNRGQGYGYTF
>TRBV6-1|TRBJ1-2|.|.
TGTGCCAGCAGTGAGACTGTTGCTAACTATGGCTACACCTTC
CASSETVANYGYTF
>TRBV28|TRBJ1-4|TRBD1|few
TGTGCCAGCAGGCGGGACAGGGGTAGAGAAAAACTGTTTTTT
CASRRDRGREKLFF
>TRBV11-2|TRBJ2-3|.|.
TGTGCCAGCAGCTCCCGATCGGAGGGGGATACGCAGTATTTT
CASSSRSEGDTQYF
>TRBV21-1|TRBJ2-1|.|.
TGTGCCAGCAGCAGACTAGCGGCCCCAGGTCCTGAGCAGTTCTTC
CASSRLAAPGPEQFF
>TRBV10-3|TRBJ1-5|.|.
TGTGCCATCAGTGAGATGGTTGGGCAGGGAGATCAGCCCCAGCATTTT
CAISEMVGQGDQPQHF
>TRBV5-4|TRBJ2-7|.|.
TGTGCCAGCAGCTTGGTTGCCCCTCGGGCCGAGCAGTACTTC
CASSLVAPRAEQYF
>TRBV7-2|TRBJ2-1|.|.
TGTGCCAGCAGCTTAGCTAGTTCCGGGACTTACTTCTACAATGAGCAGTTCTTC
CASSLASSGTYFYNEQFF
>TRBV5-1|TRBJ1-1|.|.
TGCGCCAGCAGCCTAGGACAGATGAACACTGAAGCTTTCTTT
CASSLGQMNTEAFF
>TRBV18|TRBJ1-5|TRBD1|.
TGTGCCAGCTCACCACGGGACAGGGGGCTTGTTCAGCCCCAGCATTTT
CASSPRDRGLVQPQHF
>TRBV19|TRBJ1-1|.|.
TGTGCCAGTACCAGAACGAACACTGAAGCTTTCTTT
CASTRTNTEAFF
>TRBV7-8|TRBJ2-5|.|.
TGTGCCTGCGGGAAGAGAGCAGAGACCCAGTACTTC
CACGKRAETQYF
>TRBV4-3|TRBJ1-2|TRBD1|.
TGCGCCAGCAGCCAAGATAGAGGGGGCCTTGGCTACACCTTC
CASSQDRGGLGYTF
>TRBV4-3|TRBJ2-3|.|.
TGCGCCAGCAGCCAAGAGAAATTTGGACTGGGCACAGATACGCAGTATTTT
CASSQEKFGLGTDTQYF
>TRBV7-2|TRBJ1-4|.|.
TGTGCCAGCAGCTTAGTGGCAACCGCTAATGAAAAACTGTTTTTT
CASSLVATANEKLFF
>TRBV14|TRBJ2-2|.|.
TGTGCCAGCAGCCAAGAATTCCCACTCCGACCCGGGGAGCTGTTTTTT
CASSQEFPLRPGELFF